This is a list of T cell receptor beta chains from one sample in a study of blood T cell repertoires in COVID-19. Libraries were prepared by immunoSEQ multiplex PCR; TCRdb keeps only in-frame clonotypes and omits some of them. The repertoire holds about 140,000 clones, with roughly 85% as singletons. Sequencing used peripheral blood. These receptors were collected from a man aged 55 to 70 with acute or convalescent COVID-19. CDR3s include the opening cysteine and the closing phenylalanine or tryptophan. D genes are given only for firm matches. Expanded clones get a size class; other rows say once, few or many, or leave the size out.

d_call: .
clone_size: .
j_call: TRBJ2-1
v_call: TRBV6-2/TRBV6-3
cdr3_aa: CASSRRGNEQFF
cdr3_nt: TGTGCCAGCAGTCGCAGGGGCAATGAGCAGTTCTTC

d_call: .
clone_size: .
j_call: TRBJ1-6
v_call: TRBV5-1
cdr3_aa: CASSLAGQESPLHF
cdr3_nt: TGCGCCAGCAGCTTGGCAGGGCAAGAATCACCCCTCCACTTT

d_call: TRBD1
clone_size: .
j_call: TRBJ2-5
v_call: TRBV19
cdr3_aa: CASSIGGTGQETQYF
cdr3_nt: TGTGCCAGTAGTATTGGTGGGACAGGCCAAGAGACCCAGTACTTC

d_call: TRBD2
clone_size: .
j_call: TRBJ2-1
v_call: TRBV19
cdr3_aa: CASSLAALSHNEQFF
cdr3_nt: TGTGCCAGTTCCCTAGCGGCGCTGAGCCACAATGAGCAGTTCTTC

d_call: .
clone_size: many
j_call: TRBJ1-4
v_call: TRBV6-5
cdr3_aa: CASRRTAGGEKLFF
cdr3_nt: TGTGCCAGCAGGAGGACAGCGGGGGGTGAAAAACTGTTTTTT

d_call: TRBD1
clone_size: few
j_call: TRBJ2-1
v_call: TRBV28
cdr3_aa: CASTGQGGDEQFF
cdr3_nt: TGTGCCAGCACCGGACAGGGAGGTGATGAGCAGTTCTTC

d_call: .
clone_size: .
j_call: TRBJ2-2
v_call: TRBV7-2
cdr3_aa: CASSLTGTGELFF
cdr3_nt: TGTGCCAGCAGCTTAACGGGGACCGGGGAGCTGTTTTTT

d_call: .
clone_size: .
j_call: TRBJ2-5
v_call: TRBV7-7
cdr3_aa: CASSADRQETQYF
cdr3_nt: TGTGCTAGCAGCGCGGACAGACAAGAGACCCAGTACTTC

d_call: .
clone_size: .
j_call: TRBJ2-1
v_call: TRBV6-6
cdr3_aa: CASGLAHNEQFF
cdr3_nt: TGTGCCAGCGGGCTAGCGCACAATGAGCAGTTCTTC

d_call: .
clone_size: .
j_call: TRBJ1-2
v_call: TRBV29-1
cdr3_aa: CSVGGVSGYTF
cdr3_nt: TGCAGCGTTGGAGGAGTGAGTGGCTACACCTTC

d_call: .
clone_size: .
j_call: TRBJ1-6
v_call: TRBV7-8
cdr3_aa: CASSSQGGHSPLHF
cdr3_nt: TGTGCCAGCAGCTCGCAGGGAGGTCATTCACCCCTCCACTTT

d_call: TRBD1
clone_size: .
j_call: TRBJ1-1
v_call: TRBV5-1
cdr3_aa: CASSLRRDRANTEAFF
cdr3_nt: TGCGCCAGCAGCTTGCGCCGTGACAGGGCGAACACTGAAGCTTTCTTT

d_call: TRBD2
clone_size: .
j_call: TRBJ2-3
v_call: TRBV19
cdr3_aa: CASSPKREVLTDTQYF
cdr3_nt: TGTGCCAGTAGCCCCAAGCGGGAGGTCCTGACAGATACGCAGTATTTT

d_call: TRBD1
clone_size: once
j_call: TRBJ1-4
v_call: TRBV4-3
cdr3_aa: CASSQVGQGGNEKLFF
cdr3_nt: TGCGCCAGCAGCCAAGTGGGACAGGGGGGGAACGAAAAACTGTTTTTT

d_call: .
clone_size: .
j_call: TRBJ1-4
v_call: TRBV18
cdr3_aa: CASSPRRGDGEKLFF
cdr3_nt: TGTGCCAGCTCACCACGACGCGGGGACGGTGAAAAACTGTTTTTT

d_call: TRBD1
clone_size: .
j_call: TRBJ1-1
v_call: TRBV29-1
cdr3_aa: CSVVPTNRGLTEAFF
cdr3_nt: TGCAGCGTTGTACCCACCAACAGGGGGCTGACTGAAGCTTTCTTT

d_call: .
clone_size: .
j_call: TRBJ1-1
v_call: TRBV5-4
cdr3_aa: CASSTDSTEAFF
cdr3_nt: TGTGCCAGCAGCACGGACAGCACTGAAGCTTTCTTT

d_call: .
clone_size: .
j_call: TRBJ1-1
v_call: TRBV2
cdr3_aa: CASSENDRRFTEAFF
cdr3_nt: TGTGCCAGCAGTGAGAATGACAGAAGGTTCACTGAAGCTTTCTTT

d_call: TRBD1
clone_size: .
j_call: TRBJ1-6
v_call: TRBV5-6
cdr3_aa: CASSQTPGQGLHSPLHF
cdr3_nt: TGTGCCAGCAGCCAGACTCCGGGACAGGGGTTACATTCACCCCTCCACTTT

d_call: .
clone_size: .
j_call: TRBJ2-7
v_call: TRBV4-1
cdr3_aa: CASSQDTGTGIYEQYF
cdr3_nt: TGCGCCAGCAGCCAGGATACCGGTACAGGGATCTACGAGCAGTACTTC

d_call: .
clone_size: .
j_call: TRBJ1-2
v_call: TRBV4-3
cdr3_aa: CASSQENRNYGYTF
cdr3_nt: TGCGCCAGCAGCCAAGAAAACAGAAACTATGGCTACACCTTC

d_call: .
clone_size: .
j_call: TRBJ1-1
v_call: TRBV28
cdr3_aa: CASSLMGGRGQRTEAFF
cdr3_nt: TGTGCCAGCAGTTTAATGGGGGGTCGGGGCCAAAGGACTGAAGCTTTCTTT

d_call: .
clone_size: .
j_call: TRBJ2-2
v_call: TRBV30
cdr3_aa: CAQGGTNTGELFF
cdr3_nt: TGTGCCCAGGGCGGAACGAACACCGGGGAGCTGTTTTTT

d_call: TRBD1
clone_size: .
j_call: TRBJ1-1
v_call: TRBV11-2
cdr3_aa: CASSLANDRGAFF
cdr3_nt: TGTGCCAGCAGCTTAGCGAACGACAGGGGTGCTTTCTTT

d_call: .
clone_size: once
j_call: TRBJ2-5
v_call: TRBV9
cdr3_aa: CASSVDLRGETQYF
cdr3_nt: TGTGCCAGCAGCGTAGATCTCAGGGGTGAGACCCAGTACTTC

d_call: TRBD2
clone_size: .
j_call: TRBJ2-3
v_call: TRBV9
cdr3_aa: CASSAQVAGGLDTQYF
cdr3_nt: TGTGCCAGCAGCGCCCAGGTAGCGGGAGGTCTAGATACGCAGTATTTT

d_call: .
clone_size: .
j_call: TRBJ2-5
v_call: TRBV4-3
cdr3_aa: CASSQVLGALETQYF
cdr3_nt: TGCGCCAGCAGCCAAGTATTGGGGGCCCTAGAGACCCAGTACTTC

d_call: TRBD2
clone_size: .
j_call: TRBJ2-3
v_call: TRBV2
cdr3_aa: CASSRGEASTDTQYF
cdr3_nt: TGTGCCAGCAGTCGGGGGGAGGCCTCCACAGATACGCAGTATTTT

d_call: .
clone_size: once
j_call: TRBJ2-7
v_call: TRBV3-1/TRBV3-2
cdr3_aa: CASSQGGEQYF
cdr3_nt: TGTGCCAGCAGCCAGGGGGGCGAGCAGTACTTC

d_call: TRBD1
clone_size: once
j_call: TRBJ1-4
v_call: TRBV18
cdr3_aa: CASSPPGQGGLPNEKLFF
cdr3_nt: TGTGCCAGCTCCCCCCCGGGACAGGGAGGTCTACCTAATGAAAAACTGTTTTTT

d_call: .
clone_size: .
j_call: TRBJ1-2
v_call: TRBV27
cdr3_aa: CASSFKGVSYTF
cdr3_nt: TGTGCCAGCAGTTTTAAGGGGGTGTCGTACACCTTC

d_call: .
clone_size: few
j_call: TRBJ2-2
v_call: TRBV4-2
cdr3_aa: CASSQDGGLAYGGELFF
cdr3_nt: TGTGCCAGCAGCCAAGATGGAGGCCTAGCCTATGGAGGGGAGCTGTTTTTT

d_call: TRBD1
clone_size: .
j_call: TRBJ2-7
v_call: TRBV6-2/TRBV6-3
cdr3_aa: CASSFGTGRTYEQYF
cdr3_nt: TGTGCCAGCAGTTTCGGGACAGGGCGAACCTACGAGCAGTACTTC

d_call: TRBD1
clone_size: once
j_call: TRBJ1-4
v_call: TRBV28
cdr3_aa: CASRGSGGANEKLFF
cdr3_nt: TGTGCCAGCAGGGGGTCAGGGGGAGCTAATGAAAAACTGTTTTTT

d_call: .
clone_size: .
j_call: TRBJ2-1
v_call: TRBV29-1
cdr3_aa: CSVEPGANEQFF
cdr3_nt: TGCAGCGTTGAGCCTGGGGCCAATGAGCAGTTCTTC

d_call: .
clone_size: .
j_call: TRBJ1-2
v_call: TRBV7-8
cdr3_aa: CASSLDAWRYGYTF
cdr3_nt: TGTGCCAGCAGTCTGGACGCCTGGAGGTACGGCTACACCTTC

d_call: TRBD1
clone_size: few
j_call: TRBJ1-4
v_call: TRBV3-1/TRBV3-2
cdr3_aa: CASSYGTANEKLFF
cdr3_nt: TGTGCCAGCAGCTACGGGACAGCAAATGAAAAACTGTTTTTT

d_call: .
clone_size: .
j_call: TRBJ2-7
v_call: TRBV27
cdr3_aa: CASSRSGTYEQYF
cdr3_nt: TGTGCCAGCAGTCGTTCAGGGACCTACGAGCAGTACTTC

d_call: .
clone_size: once
j_call: TRBJ1-1
v_call: TRBV7-8
cdr3_aa: CASSSGVTEAFF
cdr3_nt: TGTGCCAGCAGCTCAGGGGTAACTGAAGCTTTCTTT

d_call: TRBD1
clone_size: .
j_call: TRBJ2-5
v_call: TRBV2
cdr3_aa: CASRGGTGSETQYF
cdr3_nt: TGTGCCAGCAGGGGGGGGACAGGGTCAGAGACCCAGTACTTC

d_call: .
clone_size: .
j_call: TRBJ1-4
v_call: TRBV2
cdr3_aa: CASSDSAIAANEKLFF
cdr3_nt: TGTGCCAGCAGTGATTCGGCCATAGCGGCTAATGAAAAACTGTTTTTT